Below, one TCR beta chain is given with its context. Its antigen remains unidentified. This entry comes from a study of T cells expressing NK-cell markers. About the research overall: Investigators obtained TCR beta repertoires from sorted CD3+CD56+NKG2C+, CD3+CD56+NKG2C- and CD3+CD56-NKG2C+ T cells. Findings of the study overall: Dominant NKG2C+ clonotypes were found to form roughly 1.0-7.5% of CD8+ T cells in six donors.

TCRdb re-called the 5' RACE reads, yielding one record per CDR3 amino acid sequence without DNA. In all, the sample yields roughly 380,000 distinct CDR3 sequences. CDR3 length equals 16 residues. Germline V gene data show CDR1 as KGHDR and CDR2 as SFDVKD. Sequencing was performed on blood T cells: a sorted CD56 or NKG2C T cell subset, CD4+ or CD8+ T cells, or bulk PBMC T cells (not recorded which). The rearrangement uses TRBV24-1 and TRBJ2-1; TCRdb lists TRBD1, though no DNA is available to test this call. The clonotype originates from a man aged 18-69 years in good health. The CDR3 loop reads CATSGWAGTGISEQFF.